These 5 T cell receptor beta chains originate from one sample sequenced in a study of cytomegalovirus exposure and HLA in healthy donors. The study ran its PCR with 60 Vbeta and 13 Jbeta primers. Libraries were prepared by immunoSEQ multiplex PCR; TCRdb keeps only in-frame clonotypes and omits some of them. The sample consists of around 140,000 clones, about four fifths of them appearing once. Sequencing was carried out using PBMCs. All receptors come from a middle-aged woman in good health and CMV-seronegative.

The rearrangement links TRBV10-3 to TRBJ2-3; D may be TRBD1 (6 bases). The germline V gene encodes CDR1 ENHRY and CDR2 SYGVKD. The V end lost 8 bases, the J end lost 0 bases, and 12 bases lay between the germline ends. CDR3 length: 14 amino acids. The CDR3 protein is CAIGTQGSTDTQYF. The DNA of the CDR3 is TGTGCCATCGGTACACAGGGCAGCACAGATACGCAGTATTTT.

In nucleotides, the CDR3 is TGTGCCTGTTCCCCGGGCGGGGGCCACAATGAGCAGTTCTTC. Its translation: CACSPGGGHNEQFF. The chain joins TRBV30 to TRBJ2-1, with a tentative D call TRBD2 (7 bases). CDR3 length: 14 amino acids. Per germline, CDR1 GTSNPN and CDR2 SVGIG (reference sequence). Deletions cut 6 bases from V and 5 bases from J, with 17 bases between.

This sequence joins TRBV5-1 and TRBJ1-1, with D unclear. The germline V and J ends were trimmed by 4 bases and 1 base, with 8 bases remaining between them. The CDR3 is 13 residues long. Looked up from germline, CDR1 is SGHRS and CDR2 is YFSETQ. CDR3 sequence (DNA): TGCGCCAGCAGCGTTGTAGCGAACACTGAAGCTTTCTTT. Amino acid sequence: CASSVVANTEAFF.

V usage is TRBV5-8 and J usage is TRBJ2-1; 9 bases match TRBD2. V gave up 3 bases and J gave up 10 bases; unmatched junction bases: 17. The CDR3 has 17 residues. Looked up from germline, CDR1 is SGHTS and CDR2 is YDEGEE. CDR3: CASSSTTGTSRGGEQFF. CDR3 coding DNA: TGTGCCAGCAGCTCAACAACCGGGACTAGCAGGGGGGGGGAGCAGTTCTTC.

This clone occurred a few times. The gene calls are TRBV5-8 and TRBJ1-5; 7 bases match TRBD1. Trimming took 3 bases from V and 9 from J; bases not matched to a gene: 9. There are 14 residues in the CDR3. CDR1 SGHTS and CDR2 YDEGEE come from the germline V gene. The CDR3 spells CASSSTGSVRPQHF. The CDR3 region has the DNA TGTGCCAGCAGCTCGACAGGGAGCGTGCGGCCCCAGCATTTT.